The 10 T cell receptor beta chains listed next were all sequenced from one sample in a study of blood T cell repertoires in COVID-19. TCRdb's table, derived via immunoSEQ multiplex PCR, lists solely in-frame clones and lacks some. The sample records 400,000 or so clones, about 90% being singletons. Sequences were obtained from peripheral blood. These receptors originate from a man between 18 and 29 years old with COVID-19, enrolled during active disease.

V usage is TRBV11-2 and J usage is TRBJ2-5, with a possible D match to TRBD2 (6 bases). Germline V gene sequence: CDR1 SGHAT, CDR2 FQNNGV. V was pared by 4 bases and J by 7 bases, with 16 bases between. This CDR3 comprises 14 residues. The CDR3 DNA sequence: TGTGCCAGCAGCTCGGGACTCCTAGTTTGGACCCAGTACTTC. This gives the protein CASSSGLLVWTQYF.

The rearrangement joins TRBV6-6 to TRBJ1-6; 7 bases line up with TRBD1. Germline CDR1 MNHNY, CDR2 SVGAGI (reference sequence). Trimming at V came to 6 bases and at J to 4 bases, leaving 9 bases not matched to a gene. This CDR3 region has 16 residues. The CDR3 sequence is CASRGGTAIYNSPLHF. CDR3 in DNA: TGTGCCAGCAGAGGCGGGACAGCAATTTATAATTCACCCCTCCACTTT.

The rearrangement joins TRBV5-6 to TRBJ1-5; D ambiguous. The ends were cut back, 0 bases at V and 5 bases at J, with 15 bases in the middle. The CDR3 runs 16 residues. Germline V lookup: CDR1 SGHDT, CDR2 YYEEEE. The CDR3 protein is CASSLGAGGKDQPQHF. CDR3 in DNA: TGTGCCAGCAGCTTGGGGGCGGGAGGGAAAGATCAGCCCCAGCATTTT.

This clone has just one count. The rearrangement links TRBV5-4 to TRBJ2-6; 8 positions match TRBD1. The germline CDR1 and CDR2 sequences are SGHNT and YYREEE (reference sequence). V lost 0 bases to trimming and J lost 4 bases; unmatched junction nucleotides: 12. This CDR3 contains 19 residues. The CDR3, as DNA: TGTGCCAGCAGCTTGGTAGGGACAGGCGCCTCCCTGGGGGCCAACGTCCTGACTTTC. Its protein product is CASSLVGTGASLGANVLTF.

V and J are TRBV9 and TRBJ2-3, with 7 positions matching TRBD2. V lost 4 bases to trimming and J lost 3 bases; unmatched junction nucleotides: 5. The CDR3 spans 14 residues. CDR1 is SGDLS, CDR2 YYNGEE, per germline. The DNA for the CDR3 is TGTGCCAGCAGCCTGCGACTAGCAACAGATACGCAGTATTTT. It translates to CASSLRLATDTQYF.

This clone occurred a few times. The chain links TRBV5-1 to TRBJ2-3; 8 bases agree with TRBD2. The J segment lost 4 bases and the V segment lost 4 bases, leaving 5 bases of the junction unmatched. The V gene's germline CDR1 is SGHRS and CDR2 YFSETQ. The CDR3 spans 14 residues. The CDR3 DNA reads as TGCGCCAGCAGCCCCGGGGGGGCCTCAGATACGCAGTATTTT. Translating gives CASSPGGASDTQYF.

J is TRBJ2-5 and V is TRBV7-9; 14 bases agree with TRBD2. CDR3 length: 16 amino acids. Germline V gene lookup returns CDR1 SEHNR and CDR2 FQNEAQ (reference sequence). V lost 5 bases, J lost 5 bases, and 7 bases stayed unmatched. The DNA for the CDR3 is TGTGCCAGCAGCCCGGGACTAGCGGGAGTAGTTGAGACCCAGTACTTC. The encoded protein is CASSPGLAGVVETQYF.

This chain links TRBV3-1 (or the pseudogene TRBV3-2) with TRBJ2-1; tentatively, D is TRBD2 (6 bases). Deletions cut 3 bases from V and 7 bases from J, with 16 bases between. Per the germline V gene, CDR1 is LGHDT and CDR2 is YNNKEL (reference sequence). The CDR3 runs 15 residues. CDR3 region: CASSHQTPSENEQFF. CDR3 bases: TGTGCCAGCAGCCATCAAACACCTAGCGAGAATGAGCAGTTCTTC.

This clone occurred once. The CDR3, as DNA: TGTGCCACCAGCTCTAGACTAGAAACGGCTGAGCAGTTCTTC. Its protein product is CATSSRLETAEQFF. This sequence joins TRBV15 and TRBJ2-1; D might be TRBD2 (6 bases). V was clipped by 5 bases and J by 9 bases, with 17 bases between them. Germline assignment: CDR1 LNHNV and CDR2 YYDKDF (reference sequence). The CDR3 has 14 residues.

This clone has only one observation. Written as DNA, the CDR3 is TGTGCCAGCAGCCGGACAGTTGCTAATGAAAAACTGTTTTTT. Amino acids: CASSRTVANEKLFF. This chain joins TRBV9 and TRBJ1-4; TRBD1 might be the D (6 bases). The CDR3 runs to 14 residues. V was clipped by 4 bases and J by 3 bases, with 10 bases between them. Germline lookup yields CDR1 SGDLS and CDR2 YYNGEE.